The 24 T cell receptor beta chains listed next were all sequenced from one sample in a study of cytomegalovirus exposure and HLA in healthy donors. Primers included in the PCR were 60 Vbeta and 13 Jbeta primers. Clones were read by immunoSEQ multiplex PCR, and TCRdb kept only the in-frame ones, dropping some. The table includes about 76,000 clones, around 80% detected once. The sequenced material came from PBMCs. Every receptor here comes from a male donor in good health and CMV-seropositive.

This clone was picked up one time. J is TRBJ2-3 and V is TRBV7-3; D may be TRBD2 (5 bases). The V gene's germline CDR1 is SGHTA and CDR2 FQGTGA. The CDR3 consists of 15 residues. V was clipped by 5 bases and J by 0 bases, with 12 bases between them. CDR3 DNA: TGTGCCAGCAGCCTCTCACCGGGGAGCACAGATACGCAGTATTTT. Encoded protein: CASSLSPGSTDTQYF.

CDR3 sequence: CASTFDRGVSGQYF. The CDR3 DNA reads as TGTGCCAGCACCTTCGACAGGGGAGTATCTGGGCAGTACTTC. The chain combines TRBV6-5 with TRBJ2-7, with 8 bases identical to TRBD1. The CDR3 is 14 residues long. The germline V gene encodes CDR1 MNHEY and CDR2 SVGAGI. Unmatched junction bases numbered 14, after V lost 7 bases and J lost 9 bases.

This chain links TRBV9 with TRBJ2-1; 7 bases align to TRBD2. The CDR3 spans 15 residues. With 1 base clipped from V and 5 bases from J, the junction kept 6 bases outside the gene matches. Germline V lookup: CDR1 SGDLS, CDR2 YYNGEE. CDR3 sequence reads: CASSVRSSGNNEQFF. In DNA, the CDR3 is TGTGCCAGCAGCGTAAGGTCTAGCGGTAACAATGAGCAGTTCTTC.

V is TRBV10-3 and J is TRBJ2-7; maybe TRBD1 (5 bases). Looked up from germline, CDR1 is ENHRY and CDR2 is SYGVKD. The CDR3 sequence is 11 residues long. The V end lost 6 bases, the J end lost 6 bases, and 9 bases lay between the germline ends. CDR3 loop: CAISDSCEQYF. Written as DNA, the CDR3 is TGTGCCATCAGCGACAGCTGCGAGCAGTACTTC.

The rearrangement joins TRBV9 to TRBJ2-3, with D hard to call. The CDR3 sequence is 15 residues long. Germline assignment: CDR1 SGDLS and CDR2 YYNGEE. Trimming removed 0 bases from V and 2 bases from J, with 10 bases in between. The CDR3 DNA is TGTGCCAGCAGCGTAGTCCCACAGAACACAGATACGCAGTATTTT. It encodes CASSVVPQNTDTQYF. Complete variable domain (other parts from reference TRBV9 and TRBJ2-3): DSGVTQTPKHLITATGQRVTLRCSPRSGDLSVYWYQQSLDQGLQFLIQYYNGEERAKGNILERFSAQQFPDLHSELNLSSLELGDSALYFCASSVVPQNTDTQYFGPGTRLTVL.

V usage is TRBV10-2 and J usage is TRBJ2-7, with no clear D. The CDR3 totals 12 residues. V gave up 3 bases and J gave up 3 bases, with 6 bases separating them. Per the germline V gene, CDR1 is WSHSY and CDR2 is SAAADI. This CDR3 reads CASSENNYEQYF. The CDR3 DNA sequence: TGCGCCAGCAGTGAAAACAACTACGAGCAGTACTTC.

V usage is TRBV5-6 and J usage is TRBJ1-1; D is ambiguous. There are 17 residues in the CDR3. V gave up 1 base and J gave up 1 base, with 17 bases separating them. Germline loops: CDR1 SGHDT, CDR2 YYEEEE. The CDR3 DNA reads as TGTGCCAGCAGCTTGACCCGGGTACATATTAGGAACACTGAAGCTTTCTTT. Encoded protein: CASSLTRVHIRNTEAFF.

V is TRBV5-1 and J is TRBJ2-5, with D maybe TRBD1 (6 bases). V shed 0 bases and J shed 2 bases, with 11 bases lying between them. The germline V gene encodes CDR1 SGHRS and CDR2 YFSETQ. The CDR3 runs 15 residues. CDR3 sequence: CASSLGGGGQETQYF. The CDR3 nucleotides read TGCGCCAGCAGCTTGGGAGGGGGTGGACAAGAGACCCAGTACTTC.

The sample holds a few counts of this clone. V usage is TRBV2 and J usage is TRBJ2-7; 11 bases agree with TRBD2. Germline loops: CDR1 SNHLY, CDR2 FYNNEI. Trimming at V came to 5 bases and at J to 3 bases, leaving 3 bases not matched to a gene. This CDR3 region has 14 residues. DNA for the CDR3: TGTGCCAGCAGTCCTCTAGCGGGAGGCTACGAGCAGTACTTC. Translated, it gives CASSPLAGGYEQYF.

CDR3 nucleotides: TGTGCCAGCAGCCAGCGGACTAGCGGGGCCGATGAGCAGTTCTTC. Encoded protein: CASSQRTSGADEQFF. This chain uses TRBV14 with TRBJ2-1, with TRBD2 identical over 12 bases. Losses at the gene ends were 3 bases for V and 8 bases for J; bases not matched to a gene: 5. This CDR3 has 15 amino acids. CDR1 and CDR2 from the germline V gene are SGHDN and FVKESK.

This chain uses TRBV4-1 with TRBJ2-3; 8 bases align to TRBD1. The J segment lost 0 bases and the V segment lost 1 base, leaving 6 bases of the junction unmatched. Germline V lookup: CDR1 MGHRA, CDR2 YSYEKL. CDR3 length: 17 amino acids. The CDR3 here is CASSQGQRQGSTDTQYF. As DNA, the CDR3 is TGCGCCAGCAGCCAAGGGCAACGACAGGGGAGCACAGATACGCAGTATTTT.

The V gene is TRBV28, the J gene TRBJ1-1, with 7 bases that match TRBD1. With 6 bases clipped from V and 5 bases from J, the junction kept 9 bases outside the gene matches. The CDR3 length is 14 residues. Germline V CDR1 and CDR2: MDHEN, SYDVKM. The CDR3 DNA reads TGTGCCAGCAGAAACTCAGGGGGTGGGACTGAAGCTTTCTTT. Translating it yields CASRNSGGGTEAFF.

This clone was seen a few times. The V call is TRBV6-5, the J call TRBJ2-2, with D maybe TRBD2 (6 bases). This CDR3 is 15 amino acids long. Germline assignment: CDR1 MNHEY and CDR2 SVGAGI. The germline V and J ends were trimmed by 6 bases and 2 bases, with 13 bases remaining between them. The DNA for the CDR3 is TGTGCCAGCAGGCCCGGGACTCTTAACACCGGGGAGCTGTTTTTT. This encodes CASRPGTLNTGELFF.

The chain combines TRBV10-2 with TRBJ2-4, with TRBD1 identical over 8 bases. Germline CDR1 is WSHSY and CDR2 is SAAADI. The CDR3 runs to 17 residues. V shed 0 bases and J 0 bases; nucleotides not matched to a gene: 4. CDR3 coding DNA: TGCGCCAGCAGTGAGTCCGGACAGGGAATAGCCAAAAACATTCAGTACTTC. Its protein is CASSESGQGIAKNIQYF.

This clone was detected only a few times. In DNA form, the CDR3 reads TGTGCCATCATGGCTAGAGGTAGCGGGAGTAAGACATCAGATACGCAGTATTTT. Protein: CAIMARGSGSKTSDTQYF. This chain connects TRBV10-3 to TRBJ2-3; the match to TRBD2 covers 9 bases. V shed 7 bases and J 4 bases; nucleotides not matched to a gene: 18. CDR3 length: 18 residues. In germline, CDR1 is ENHRY, CDR2 SYGVKD.

This chain connects TRBV15 to TRBJ2-4, with 8 bases identical to TRBD1. Germline V gives CDR1 LNHNV, CDR2 YYDKDF (reference sequence). This CDR3 is 15 amino acids long. With 2 bases clipped from V and 9 bases from J, the junction kept 9 bases outside the gene matches. CDR3 protein: CATSRTSGTGGIQYF. The DNA for the CDR3 is TGTGCCACCAGCAGAACTTCCGGGACAGGTGGCATTCAGTACTTC.

The chain combines TRBV7-3 with TRBJ2-3, with D maybe TRBD2 (6 bases). V was cut by 2 bases and J by 6 bases, with 12 bases left in between. Germline CDR1 SGHTA, CDR2 FQGTGA. The CDR3 spans 14 residues. In nucleotides, the CDR3 is TGTGCCAGCAGCTTACGGGGGAATCAGGATACGCAGTATTTT. Translating it yields CASSLRGNQDTQYF.

The CDR3 DNA follows: TGTGCCAGCAGTTCGCCGGACAGGGGCACCGGGGAGCTGTTTTTT. Translation gives CASSSPDRGTGELFF. The V gene is TRBV6-6, the J gene TRBJ2-2; TRBD1 aligns across 9 bases. The trim removed 4 bases at V and 4 bases at J, leaving 4 bases unmatched. The CDR3 sequence is 15 residues long. Per the germline V gene, CDR1 is MNHNY and CDR2 is SVGAGI (reference sequence).

This chain connects TRBV18 to TRBJ2-6; weak D call: TRBD2 (5 bases). CDR1 KGHSH and CDR2 LQKENI come from the germline V gene. The V end was cut by 5 bases, the J end by 2 bases, with 22 bases between. The CDR3 is 19 residues long. CDR3 coding DNA: TGTGCCAGCTCATCGTGGACCGAGCTCGGGATTGCTGGGGCCAACGTCCTGACTTTC. Encoded protein: CASSSWTELGIAGANVLTF.

The chain couples TRBV2 to TRBJ2-1, with D uncertain. CDR3 length: 16 residues. V lost 1 base to trimming and J lost 6 bases, with 16 bases between them. The germline gives CDR1 SNHLY, CDR2 FYNNEI. In DNA, the CDR3 is TGTGCCAGCAGTGAAGTTTGGAGTTGGTATATCAATGAGCAGTTCTTC. Protein product: CASSEVWSWYINEQFF.

The rearrangement links TRBV11-3 to TRBJ2-2; 8 nucleotides match TRBD2. The CDR3 has 16 residues. V was clipped by 5 bases and J by 7 bases; unmatched bases: 12. The V gene's germline CDR1 is SGHNT and CDR2 YENEEA. This chain's CDR3 is CASSHGGLGSSGELFF. CDR3 nucleotide sequence: TGTGCCAGCAGCCACGGGGGACTAGGGTCCAGCGGGGAGCTGTTTTTT.

The gene calls are TRBV5-4 and TRBJ2-5; D uncertain. Germline V gene data show CDR1 as SGHNT and CDR2 as YYREEE (reference sequence). The CDR3 is 16 residues long. Trimming took 2 bases from V and 4 from J, leaving 18 bases between them. This CDR3 reads CASSFGPPGRSETQYF. The CDR3 region has the DNA TGTGCCAGCAGCTTCGGTCCCCCGGGTAGATCAGAGACCCAGTACTTC.

The chain joins TRBV27 to TRBJ1-1; 7 bases line up with TRBD1. Germline lookup yields CDR1 MNHEY and CDR2 SMNVEV (reference sequence). The CDR3 length is 13 residues. The trim removed 6 bases at V and 4 bases at J, leaving 5 bases unmatched. The CDR3 coding sequence is TGTGCCAGCAGCATAGGGGGCCGCACTGAAGCTTTCTTT. Protein product: CASSIGGRTEAFF.

This clone was found a few times. The chain links TRBV27 to TRBJ2-5, with a tentative D call TRBD1 (5 bases). The CDR3 is 15 amino acids. Per germline, CDR1 MNHEY and CDR2 SMNVEV (reference sequence). Between the trimmed V and J ends, which lost 4 bases and 4 bases, there was a span of 16 bases. CDR3 nucleotides: TGTGCCAGCAGTTCCGCGTTGGGGCCAATAGAGACCCAGTACTTC. It specifies CASSSALGPIETQYF.